This T cell receptor beta chain was documented in a study of neoadjuvant nivolumab and ipilimumab in lung cancer. This CDR3 has 14 amino acids. After removal of 7 bases from V and 7 bases from J, the junction contained 8 bases not matched to a gene. CDR1 and CDR2 from the germline V gene are LNHDA and SQIVND (reference sequence). This clone has only one observation. Profiled with immunoSEQ multiplex PCR; TCRdb holds only in-frame clones, not every one. The sample includes some 1,500 clones, about 80% of them seen just once. The chain employs TRBV19 and TRBJ1-2; 11 bases are a match to TRBD1. The clonotype originates from an adult with non-small cell lung cancer. The material sequenced was tumor tissue, taken before neoadjuvant nivolumab, alone or with ipilimumab. CDR3 nucleotide sequence: TGTGCCAGTACCTGGACAGGGGGCTCCGTTGGCTACACCTTC. The encoded protein is CASTWTGGSVGYTF. Filled out from reference TRBV19 and TRBJ1-2, the complete variable domain reads DGGITQSPKYLFRKEGQNVTLSCEQNLNHDAMYWYRQDPGQGLRLIYYSQIVNDFQKGDIAEGYSVSREKKESFPLTVTSAQKNPTAFYLCASTWTGGSVGYTFGSGTRLTVV.